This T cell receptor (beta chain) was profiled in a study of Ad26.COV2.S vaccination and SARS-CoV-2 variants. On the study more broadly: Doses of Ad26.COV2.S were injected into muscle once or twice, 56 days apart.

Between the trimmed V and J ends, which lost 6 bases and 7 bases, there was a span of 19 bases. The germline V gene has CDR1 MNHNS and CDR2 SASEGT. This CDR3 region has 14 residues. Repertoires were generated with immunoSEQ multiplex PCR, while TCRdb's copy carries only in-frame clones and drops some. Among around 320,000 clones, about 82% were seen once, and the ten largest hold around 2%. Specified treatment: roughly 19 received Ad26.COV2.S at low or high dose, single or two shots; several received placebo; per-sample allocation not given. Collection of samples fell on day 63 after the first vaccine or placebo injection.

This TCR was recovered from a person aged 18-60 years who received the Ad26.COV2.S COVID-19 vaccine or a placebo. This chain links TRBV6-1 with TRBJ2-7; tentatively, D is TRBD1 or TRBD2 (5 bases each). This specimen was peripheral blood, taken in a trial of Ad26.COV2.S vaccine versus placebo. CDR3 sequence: CASSSGPALMEQYF. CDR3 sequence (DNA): TGTGCCAGCAGCTCGGGACCCGCACTTATGGAGCAGTACTTC.